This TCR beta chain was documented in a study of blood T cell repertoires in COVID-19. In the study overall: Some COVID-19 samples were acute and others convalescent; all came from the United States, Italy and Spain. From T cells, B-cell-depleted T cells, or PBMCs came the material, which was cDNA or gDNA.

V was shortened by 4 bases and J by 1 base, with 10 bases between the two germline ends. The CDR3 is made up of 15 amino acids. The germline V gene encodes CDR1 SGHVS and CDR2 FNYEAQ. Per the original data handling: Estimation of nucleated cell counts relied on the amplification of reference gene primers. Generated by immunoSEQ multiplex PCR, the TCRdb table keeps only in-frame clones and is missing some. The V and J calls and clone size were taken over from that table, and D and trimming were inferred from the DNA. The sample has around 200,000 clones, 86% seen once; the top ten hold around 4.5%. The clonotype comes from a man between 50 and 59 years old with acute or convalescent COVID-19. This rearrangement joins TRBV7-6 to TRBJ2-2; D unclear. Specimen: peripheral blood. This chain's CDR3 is CASSSLVQNTGELFF. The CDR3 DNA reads TGTGCCAGCAGCTCTCTAGTCCAGAACACCGGGGAGCTGTTTTTT.